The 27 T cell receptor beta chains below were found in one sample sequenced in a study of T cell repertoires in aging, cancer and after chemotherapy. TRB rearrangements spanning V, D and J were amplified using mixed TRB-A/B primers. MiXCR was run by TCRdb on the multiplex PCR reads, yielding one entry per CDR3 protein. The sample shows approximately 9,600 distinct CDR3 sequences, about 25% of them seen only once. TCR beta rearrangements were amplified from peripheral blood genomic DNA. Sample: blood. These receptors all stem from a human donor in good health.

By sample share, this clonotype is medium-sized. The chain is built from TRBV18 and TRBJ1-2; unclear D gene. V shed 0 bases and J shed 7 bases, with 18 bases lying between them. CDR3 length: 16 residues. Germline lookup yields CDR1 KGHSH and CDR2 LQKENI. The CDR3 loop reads CASSPPWMLPGVGYTF. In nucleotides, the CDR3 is TGTGCCAGCTCACCACCGTGGATGCTCCCCGGGGTTGGCTACACCTTC.

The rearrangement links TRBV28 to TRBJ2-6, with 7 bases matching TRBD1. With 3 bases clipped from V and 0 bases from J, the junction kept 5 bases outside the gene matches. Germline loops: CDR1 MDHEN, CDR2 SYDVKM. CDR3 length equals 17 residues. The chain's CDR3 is CASSFPGQSSGANVLTF. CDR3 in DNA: TGTGCCAGCAGTTTCCCGGGACAGTCCTCTGGGGCCAACGTCCTGACTTTC.

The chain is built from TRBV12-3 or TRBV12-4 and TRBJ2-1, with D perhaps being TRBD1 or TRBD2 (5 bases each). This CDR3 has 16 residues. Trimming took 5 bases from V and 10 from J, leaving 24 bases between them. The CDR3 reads CASSLGDFRSLYEQFF. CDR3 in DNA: TGTGCCAGCAGTCTGGGGGATTTTCGTTCTCTTTACGAGCAGTTCTTC.

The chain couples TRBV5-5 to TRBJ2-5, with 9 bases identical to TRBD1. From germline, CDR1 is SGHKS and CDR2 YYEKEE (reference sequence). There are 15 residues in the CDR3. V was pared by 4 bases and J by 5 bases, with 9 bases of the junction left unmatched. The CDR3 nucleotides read TGTGCCAGCAGCATGGACACAGGGGGCCGGGAGACCCAGTACTTC. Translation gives CASSMDTGGRETQYF.

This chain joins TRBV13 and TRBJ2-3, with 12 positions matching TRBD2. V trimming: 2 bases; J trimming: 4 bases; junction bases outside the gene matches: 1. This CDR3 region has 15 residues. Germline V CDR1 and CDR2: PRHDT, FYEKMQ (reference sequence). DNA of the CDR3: TGTGCCAGCAGCTTAAGACTAGCGGGAGCAGATACGCAGTATTTT. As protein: CASSLRLAGADTQYF.

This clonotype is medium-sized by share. CDR3 amino acids: CSVAGGDRSYEQYF. CDR3 sequence (DNA): TGCAGCGTTGCGGGGGGGGACAGGTCTTACGAGCAGTACTTC. This chain uses TRBV29-1 with TRBJ2-7; possibly TRBD1 or TRBD2 for D (8 bases each). Trimming shortened V by 4 bases and J by 4 bases, and 17 bases separated the two germline ends. CDR3 size: 14 residues. Germline values: CDR1 SQVTM, CDR2 ANQGSEA.

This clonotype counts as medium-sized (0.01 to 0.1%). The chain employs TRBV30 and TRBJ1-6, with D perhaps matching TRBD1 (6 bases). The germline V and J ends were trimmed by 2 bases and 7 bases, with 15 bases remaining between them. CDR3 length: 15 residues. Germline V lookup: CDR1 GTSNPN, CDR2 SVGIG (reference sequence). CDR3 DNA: TGTGCCTGGAGTTCCAACAGGGAGGAAAATTCACCCCTCCACTTT. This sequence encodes CAWSSNREENSPLHF.

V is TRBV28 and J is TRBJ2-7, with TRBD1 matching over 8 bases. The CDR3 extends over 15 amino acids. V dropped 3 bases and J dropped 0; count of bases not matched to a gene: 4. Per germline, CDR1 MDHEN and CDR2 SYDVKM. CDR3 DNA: TGTGCCAGCAGTTTTGGGACAGGCCGCTCCTACGAGCAGTACTTC. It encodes CASSFGTGRSYEQYF.

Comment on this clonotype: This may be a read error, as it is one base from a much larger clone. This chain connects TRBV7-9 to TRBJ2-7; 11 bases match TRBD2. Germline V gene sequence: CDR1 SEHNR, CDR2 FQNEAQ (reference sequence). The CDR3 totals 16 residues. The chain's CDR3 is CASSLGLAGGIYEKYF. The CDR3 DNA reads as TGTGCCAGCAGCTTAGGTTTAGCGGGAGGGATTTACGAGAAGTACTTC.

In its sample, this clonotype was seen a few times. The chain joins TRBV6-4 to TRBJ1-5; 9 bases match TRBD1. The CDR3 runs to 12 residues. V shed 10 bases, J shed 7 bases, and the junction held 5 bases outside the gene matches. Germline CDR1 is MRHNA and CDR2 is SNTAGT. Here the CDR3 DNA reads TGTGCCACCGGGACAGGGCACCAGCCCCAGCATTTT. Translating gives CATGTGHQPQHF.

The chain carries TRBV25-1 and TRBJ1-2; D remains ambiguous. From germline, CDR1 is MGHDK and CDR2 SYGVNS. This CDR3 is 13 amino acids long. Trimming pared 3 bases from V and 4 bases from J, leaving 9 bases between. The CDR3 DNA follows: TGTGCCAGCAGTGACAGAATTGGCTATGGCTACACCTTC. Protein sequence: CASSDRIGYGYTF.

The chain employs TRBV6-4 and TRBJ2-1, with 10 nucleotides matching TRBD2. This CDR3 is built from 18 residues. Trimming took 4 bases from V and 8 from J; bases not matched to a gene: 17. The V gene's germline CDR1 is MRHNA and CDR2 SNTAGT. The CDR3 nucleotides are TGTGCCAGCAGTGCTCGTCGAGCGGGAGGGCCCCTGGATGATGAGCAGTTCTTC. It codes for CASSARRAGGPLDDEQFF.

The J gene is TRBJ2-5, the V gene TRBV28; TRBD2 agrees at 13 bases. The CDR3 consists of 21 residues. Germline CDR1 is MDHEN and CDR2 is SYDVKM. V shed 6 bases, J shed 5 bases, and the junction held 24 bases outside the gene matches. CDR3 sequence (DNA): TGTGCCAGCAGAATCAGCCCAGGACTAGCGGGAGCACGGCGGCAGCTGGAGACCCAGTACTTC. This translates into CASRISPGLAGARRQLETQYF.

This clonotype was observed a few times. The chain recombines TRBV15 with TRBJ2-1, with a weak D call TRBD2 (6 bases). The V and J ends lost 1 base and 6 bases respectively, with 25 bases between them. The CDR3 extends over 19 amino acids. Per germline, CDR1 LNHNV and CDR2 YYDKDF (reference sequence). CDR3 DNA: TGTGCCACCAGCAGAGGTCTTGGGGCGGGACCTCGGTCTAGCAATGAGCAGTTCTTC. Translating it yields CATSRGLGAGPRSSNEQFF.

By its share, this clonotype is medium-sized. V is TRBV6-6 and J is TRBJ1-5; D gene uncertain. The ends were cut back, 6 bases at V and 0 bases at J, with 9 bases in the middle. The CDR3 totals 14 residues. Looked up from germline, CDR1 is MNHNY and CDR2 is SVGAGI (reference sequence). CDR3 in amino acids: CASSPDPSNQPQHF. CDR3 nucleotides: TGTGCCAGCAGCCCGGACCCTAGCAATCAGCCCCAGCATTTT.

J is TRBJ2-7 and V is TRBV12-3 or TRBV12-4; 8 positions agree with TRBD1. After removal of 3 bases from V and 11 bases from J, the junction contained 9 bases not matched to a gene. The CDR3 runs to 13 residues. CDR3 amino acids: CASSLSGQGREYF. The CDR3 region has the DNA TGTGCCAGCAGTTTGTCCGGACAGGGTAGGGAGTACTTC.

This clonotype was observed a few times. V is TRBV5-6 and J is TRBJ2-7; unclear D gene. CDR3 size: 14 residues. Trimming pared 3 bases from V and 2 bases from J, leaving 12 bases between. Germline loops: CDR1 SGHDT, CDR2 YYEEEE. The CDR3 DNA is TGTGCCAGCAGCTCCAGGATTCCCGCCTACGAGCAGTACTTC. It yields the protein CASSSRIPAYEQYF.

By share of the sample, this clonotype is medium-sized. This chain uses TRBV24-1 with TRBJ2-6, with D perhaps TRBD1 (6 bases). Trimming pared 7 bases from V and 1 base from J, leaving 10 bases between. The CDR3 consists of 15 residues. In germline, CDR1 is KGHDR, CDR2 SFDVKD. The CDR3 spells CATSYTGSGANVLTF. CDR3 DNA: TGTGCCACCAGCTACACAGGGTCTGGGGCCAACGTCCTGACTTTC.

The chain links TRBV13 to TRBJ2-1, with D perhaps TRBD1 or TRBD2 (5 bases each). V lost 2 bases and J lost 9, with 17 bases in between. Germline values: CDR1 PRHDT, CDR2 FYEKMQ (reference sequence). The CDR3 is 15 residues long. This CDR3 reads CASSLRQTRGSEQFF. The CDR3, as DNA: TGTGCCAGCAGCTTAAGACAGACGAGGGGTAGTGAGCAGTTCTTC.

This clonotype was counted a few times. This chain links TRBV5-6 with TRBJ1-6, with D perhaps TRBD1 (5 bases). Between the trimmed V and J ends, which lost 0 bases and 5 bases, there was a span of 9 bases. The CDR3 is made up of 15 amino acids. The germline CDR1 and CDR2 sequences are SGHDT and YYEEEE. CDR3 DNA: TGTGCCAGCAGCTTGGGGACACGGAATAATTCACCCCTCCACTTT. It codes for CASSLGTRNNSPLHF.

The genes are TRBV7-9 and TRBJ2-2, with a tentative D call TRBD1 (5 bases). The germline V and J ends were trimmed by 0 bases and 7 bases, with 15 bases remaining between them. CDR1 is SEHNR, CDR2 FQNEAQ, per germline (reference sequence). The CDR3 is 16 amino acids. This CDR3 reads CASSLALQEKDGELFF. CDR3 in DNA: TGTGCCAGCAGCTTAGCGTTACAGGAGAAAGACGGGGAGCTGTTTTTT.

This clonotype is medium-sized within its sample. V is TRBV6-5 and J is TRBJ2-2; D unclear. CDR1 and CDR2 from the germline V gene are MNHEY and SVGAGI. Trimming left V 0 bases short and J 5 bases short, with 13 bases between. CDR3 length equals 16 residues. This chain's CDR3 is CASSYSMRHTTGELFF. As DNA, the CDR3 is TGTGCCAGCAGTTACTCGATGAGGCATACTACCGGGGAGCTGTTTTTT.

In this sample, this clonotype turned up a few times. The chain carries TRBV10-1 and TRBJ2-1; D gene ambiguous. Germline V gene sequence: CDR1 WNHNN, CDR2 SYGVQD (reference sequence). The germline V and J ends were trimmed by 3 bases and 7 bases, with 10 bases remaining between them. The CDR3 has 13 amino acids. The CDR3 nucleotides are TGCGCCAGCAGTGACACTATTGGGAATGAGCAGTTCTTC. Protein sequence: CASSDTIGNEQFF.

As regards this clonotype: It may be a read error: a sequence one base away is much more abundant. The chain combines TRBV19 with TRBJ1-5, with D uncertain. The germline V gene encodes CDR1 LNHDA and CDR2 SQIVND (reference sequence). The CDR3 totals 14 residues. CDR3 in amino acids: CASSIEDSNQTQHF. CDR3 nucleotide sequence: TGTGCCAGTAGTATAGAGGATAGCAATCAGACCCAGCATTTT.

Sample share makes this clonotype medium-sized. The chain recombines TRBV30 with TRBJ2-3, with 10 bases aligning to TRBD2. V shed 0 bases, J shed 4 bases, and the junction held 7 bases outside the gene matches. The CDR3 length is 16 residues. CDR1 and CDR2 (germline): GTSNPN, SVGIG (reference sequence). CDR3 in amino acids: CAWSVSSGRSADTQYF. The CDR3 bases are TGTGCCTGGAGTGTAAGTAGCGGGAGGAGTGCAGATACGCAGTATTTT.

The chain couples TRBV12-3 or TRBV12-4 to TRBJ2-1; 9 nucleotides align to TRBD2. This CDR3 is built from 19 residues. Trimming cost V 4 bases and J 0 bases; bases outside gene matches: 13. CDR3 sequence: CASSSGFSGSLPSYNEQFF. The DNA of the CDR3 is TGTGCCAGCAGTTCCGGTTTTAGCGGGAGTCTCCCCTCCTACAATGAGCAGTTCTTC.

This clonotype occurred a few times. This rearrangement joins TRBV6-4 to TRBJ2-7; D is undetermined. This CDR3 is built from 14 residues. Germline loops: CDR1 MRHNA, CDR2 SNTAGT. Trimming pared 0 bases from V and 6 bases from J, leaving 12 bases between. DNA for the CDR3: TGTGCCAGCAGTGACTCAAGGCCCTGGGGCGAGCAGTACTTC. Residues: CASSDSRPWGEQYF.